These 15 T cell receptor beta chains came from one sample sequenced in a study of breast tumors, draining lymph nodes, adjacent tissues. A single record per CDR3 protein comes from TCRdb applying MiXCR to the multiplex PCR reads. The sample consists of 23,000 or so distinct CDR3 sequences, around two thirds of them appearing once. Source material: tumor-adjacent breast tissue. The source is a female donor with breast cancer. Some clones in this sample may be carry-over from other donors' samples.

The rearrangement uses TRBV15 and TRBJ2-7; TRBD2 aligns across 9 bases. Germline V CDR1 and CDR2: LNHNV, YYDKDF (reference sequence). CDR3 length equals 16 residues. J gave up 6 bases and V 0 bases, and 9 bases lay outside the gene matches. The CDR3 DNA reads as TGTGCCACCAGCAGAGATATGAGGCGGGGGGGAGCCGAGCAGTACTTC. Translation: CATSRDMRRGGAEQYF.

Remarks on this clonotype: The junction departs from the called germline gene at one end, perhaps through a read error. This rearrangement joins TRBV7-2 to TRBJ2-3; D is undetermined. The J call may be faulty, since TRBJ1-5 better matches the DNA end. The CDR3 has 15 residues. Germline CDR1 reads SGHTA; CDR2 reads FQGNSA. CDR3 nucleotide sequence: TGTGCCAACAGCTTGAAGAGCGGGAGCACAGATACGCAGCATTTT. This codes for CANSLKSGSTDTQHF.

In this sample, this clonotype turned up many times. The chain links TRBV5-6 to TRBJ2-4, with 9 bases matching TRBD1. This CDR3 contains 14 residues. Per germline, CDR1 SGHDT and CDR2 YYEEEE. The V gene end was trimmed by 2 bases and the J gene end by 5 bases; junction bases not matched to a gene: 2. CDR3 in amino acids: CASSLQGAENIQYF. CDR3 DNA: TGTGCCAGCAGCTTACAGGGGGCCGAAAACATTCAGTACTTC.

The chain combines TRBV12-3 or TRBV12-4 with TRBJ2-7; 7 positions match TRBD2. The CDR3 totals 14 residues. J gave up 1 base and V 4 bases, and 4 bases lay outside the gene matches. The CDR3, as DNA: TGTGCCAGCAGTTCCGCTAGCGGATCCTACGAGCAGTACTTC. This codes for CASSSASGSYEQYF.

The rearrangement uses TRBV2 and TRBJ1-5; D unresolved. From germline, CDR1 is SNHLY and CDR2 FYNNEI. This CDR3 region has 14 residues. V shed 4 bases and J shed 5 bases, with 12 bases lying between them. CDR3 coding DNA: TGTGCCAGCAGTGGATCCACGGGATATCAGCCCCAGCATTTT. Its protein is CASSGSTGYQPQHF.

DNA of the CDR3: TGTGCCACCAGTGATTTGCGGCGGGACGGAATAAATGCAACTAATGAAAAACTGTTTTTT. Translated: CATSDLRRDGINATNEKLFF. V is TRBV24-1 and J is TRBJ1-4; D perhaps matches TRBD1 (5 bases). The V gene's germline CDR1 is KGHDR and CDR2 SFDVKD. V lost 0 bases and J lost 0, with 19 bases in between. The CDR3 is 20 amino acids.

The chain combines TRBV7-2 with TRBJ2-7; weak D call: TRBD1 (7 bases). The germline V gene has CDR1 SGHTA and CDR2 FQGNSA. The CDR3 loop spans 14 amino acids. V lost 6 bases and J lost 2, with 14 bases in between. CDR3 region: CASRMAGGPYEQYF. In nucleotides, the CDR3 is TGTGCCAGCAGAATGGCAGGGGGGCCCTACGAGCAGTACTTC.

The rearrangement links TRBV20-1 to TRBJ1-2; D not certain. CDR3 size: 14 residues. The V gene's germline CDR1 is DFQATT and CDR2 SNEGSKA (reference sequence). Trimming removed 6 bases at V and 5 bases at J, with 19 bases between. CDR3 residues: CSASSDQATYGYTF. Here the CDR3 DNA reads TGCAGTGCCAGCAGTGATCAGGCTACATATGGCTACACCTTC.

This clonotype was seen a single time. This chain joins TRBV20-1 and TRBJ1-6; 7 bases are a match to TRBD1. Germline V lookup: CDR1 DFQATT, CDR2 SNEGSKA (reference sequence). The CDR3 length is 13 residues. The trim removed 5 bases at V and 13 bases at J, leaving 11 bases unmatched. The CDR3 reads CSARRGDSSPLHF. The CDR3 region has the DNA TGCAGTGCTCGCCGTGGGGACAGTAGCCCCCTCCACTTT.

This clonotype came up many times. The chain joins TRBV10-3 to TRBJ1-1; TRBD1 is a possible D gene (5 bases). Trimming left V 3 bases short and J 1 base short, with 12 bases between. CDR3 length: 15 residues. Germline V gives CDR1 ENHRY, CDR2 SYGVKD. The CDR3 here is CAISDPGHENTEAFF. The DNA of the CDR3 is TGTGCCATCAGTGACCCCGGACACGAGAACACTGAAGCTTTCTTT.

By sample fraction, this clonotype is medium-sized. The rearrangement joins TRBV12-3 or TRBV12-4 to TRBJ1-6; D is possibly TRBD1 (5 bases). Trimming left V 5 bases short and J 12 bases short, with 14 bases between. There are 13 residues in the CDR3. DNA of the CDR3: TGTGCCAGCAGTCCCCGAGGGGCCCTACCCCTCCACTTT. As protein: CASSPRGALPLHF.

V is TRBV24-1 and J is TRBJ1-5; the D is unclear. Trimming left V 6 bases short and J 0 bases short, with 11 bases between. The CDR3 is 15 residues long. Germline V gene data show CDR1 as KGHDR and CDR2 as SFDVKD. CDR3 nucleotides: TGTGCCACCAGTAACGGCCGTGATAGCAATCAGCCCCAGCATTTT. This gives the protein CATSNGRDSNQPQHF.

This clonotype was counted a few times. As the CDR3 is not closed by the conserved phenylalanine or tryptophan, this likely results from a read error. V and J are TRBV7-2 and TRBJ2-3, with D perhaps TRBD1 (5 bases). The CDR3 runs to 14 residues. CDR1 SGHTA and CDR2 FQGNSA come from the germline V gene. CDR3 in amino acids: CASSTGLRTDAQYL. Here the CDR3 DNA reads TGTGCCAGCAGTACAGGTTTACGCACAGATGCGCAGTATCTT.

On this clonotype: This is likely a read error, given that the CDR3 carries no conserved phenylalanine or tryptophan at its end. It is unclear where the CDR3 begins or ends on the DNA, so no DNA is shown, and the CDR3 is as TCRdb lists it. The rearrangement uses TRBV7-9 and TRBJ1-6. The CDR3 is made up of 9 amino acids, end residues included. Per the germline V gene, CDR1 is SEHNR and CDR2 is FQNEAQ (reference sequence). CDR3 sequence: CASSFREAA.

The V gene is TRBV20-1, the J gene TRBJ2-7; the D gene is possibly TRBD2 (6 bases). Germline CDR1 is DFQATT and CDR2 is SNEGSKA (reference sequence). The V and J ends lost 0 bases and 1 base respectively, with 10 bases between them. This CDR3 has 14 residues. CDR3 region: CSARDAGYSYEQYF. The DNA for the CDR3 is TGCAGTGCTAGAGATGCGGGATATTCCTACGAGCAGTACTTC.